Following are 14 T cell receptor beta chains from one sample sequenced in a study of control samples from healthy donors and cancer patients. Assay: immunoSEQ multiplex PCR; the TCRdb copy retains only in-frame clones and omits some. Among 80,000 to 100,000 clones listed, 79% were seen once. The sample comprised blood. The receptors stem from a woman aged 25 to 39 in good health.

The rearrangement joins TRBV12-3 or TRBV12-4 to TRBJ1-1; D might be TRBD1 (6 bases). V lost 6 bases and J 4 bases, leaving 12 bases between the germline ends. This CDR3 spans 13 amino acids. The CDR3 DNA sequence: TGTGCCAGCAGAATCAGGGGTGGCACTGAAGCTTTCTTT. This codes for CASRIRGGTEAFF.

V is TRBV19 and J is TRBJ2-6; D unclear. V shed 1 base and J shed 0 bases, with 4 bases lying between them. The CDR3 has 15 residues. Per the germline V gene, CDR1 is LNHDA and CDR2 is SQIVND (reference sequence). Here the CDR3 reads CASSIVFSGANVLTF. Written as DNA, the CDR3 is TGTGCCAGTAGTATAGTGTTCTCTGGGGCCAACGTCCTGACTTTC.

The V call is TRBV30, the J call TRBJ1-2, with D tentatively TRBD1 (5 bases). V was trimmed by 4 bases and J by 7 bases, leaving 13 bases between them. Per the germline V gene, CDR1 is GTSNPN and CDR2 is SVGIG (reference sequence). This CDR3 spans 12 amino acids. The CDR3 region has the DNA TGTGCCTGGACTCAAGGAAGGGGTGGCTACACCTTC. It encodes CAWTQGRGGYTF. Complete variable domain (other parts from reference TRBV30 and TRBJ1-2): SQTIHQWPATLVQPVGSPLSLECTVEGTSNPNLYWYRQAAGRGLQLLFYSVGIGQISSEVPQNLSASRPQDRQFILSSKKLLLSDSGFYLCAWTQGRGGYTFGSGTRLTVV.

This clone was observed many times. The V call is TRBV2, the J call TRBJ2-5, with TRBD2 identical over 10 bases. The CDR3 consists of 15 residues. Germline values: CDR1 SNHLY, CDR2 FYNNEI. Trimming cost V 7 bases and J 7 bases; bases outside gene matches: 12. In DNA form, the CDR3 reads TGTGCCAGCAAAAGGGCTAGCGGGGGAGGAGTGACCCAGTACTTC. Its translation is CASKRASGGGVTQYF.

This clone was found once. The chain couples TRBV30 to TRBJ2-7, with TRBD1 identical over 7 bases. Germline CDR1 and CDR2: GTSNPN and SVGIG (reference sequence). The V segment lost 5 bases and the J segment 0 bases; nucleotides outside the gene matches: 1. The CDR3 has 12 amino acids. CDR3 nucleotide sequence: TGTGCCTGGGGGGACAGCTCCTACGAGCAGTACTTC. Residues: CAWGDSSYEQYF.

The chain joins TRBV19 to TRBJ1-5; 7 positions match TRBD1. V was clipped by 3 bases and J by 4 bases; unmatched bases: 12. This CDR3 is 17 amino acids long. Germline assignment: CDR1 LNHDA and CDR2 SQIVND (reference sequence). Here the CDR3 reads CASSISRAGGGNQPQHF. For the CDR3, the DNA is TGTGCCAGTAGTATTTCAAGGGCAGGGGGAGGAAATCAGCCCCAGCATTTT.

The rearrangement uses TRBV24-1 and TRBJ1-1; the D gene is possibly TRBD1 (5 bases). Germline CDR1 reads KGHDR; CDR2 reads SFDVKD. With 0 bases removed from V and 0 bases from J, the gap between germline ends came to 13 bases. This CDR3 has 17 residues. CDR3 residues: CATSDLVEGIMNTEAFF. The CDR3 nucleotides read TGTGCCACCAGTGATTTGGTCGAGGGGATCATGAACACTGAAGCTTTCTTT.

The CDR3, as DNA: TGTGCCGCTCAGGGAAACACCATATATTTT. Translation gives CAAQGNTIYF. The V gene is TRBV30, the J gene TRBJ1-3; D gene ambiguous. The germline gives CDR1 GTSNPN, CDR2 SVGIG (reference sequence). V was trimmed by 8 bases and J by 4 bases, leaving 6 bases between them. The CDR3 spans 10 residues.

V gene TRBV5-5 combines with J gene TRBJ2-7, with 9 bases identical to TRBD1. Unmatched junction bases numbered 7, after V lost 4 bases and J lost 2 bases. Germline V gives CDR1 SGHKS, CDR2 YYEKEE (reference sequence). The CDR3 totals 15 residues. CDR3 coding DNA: TGTGCCAGCAGCCCCGGACAGGGGAGGCCCTACGAGCAGTACTTC. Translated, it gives CASSPGQGRPYEQYF. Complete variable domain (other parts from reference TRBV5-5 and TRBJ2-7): DAGVTQSPTHLIKTRGQQVTLRCSPISGHKSVSWYQQVLGQGPQFIFQYYEKEERGRGNFPDRFSARQFPNYSSELNVNALLLGDSALYLCASSPGQGRPYEQYFGPGTRLTVT.

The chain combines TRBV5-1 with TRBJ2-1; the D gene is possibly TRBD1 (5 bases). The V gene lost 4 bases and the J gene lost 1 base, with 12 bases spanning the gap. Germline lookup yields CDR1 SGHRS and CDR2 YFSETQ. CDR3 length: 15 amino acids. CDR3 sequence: CASSPARVSYNEQFF. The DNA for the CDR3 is TGCGCCAGCAGCCCAGCCAGGGTGTCCTACAATGAGCAGTTCTTC.

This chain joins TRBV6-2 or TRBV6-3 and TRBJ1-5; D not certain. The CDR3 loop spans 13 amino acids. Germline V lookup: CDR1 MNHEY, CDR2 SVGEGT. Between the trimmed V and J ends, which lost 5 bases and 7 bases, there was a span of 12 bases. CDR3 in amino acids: CASSLSGRQPQHF. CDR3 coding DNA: TGTGCCAGCAGTCTCTCGGGTCGGCAGCCCCAGCATTTT.

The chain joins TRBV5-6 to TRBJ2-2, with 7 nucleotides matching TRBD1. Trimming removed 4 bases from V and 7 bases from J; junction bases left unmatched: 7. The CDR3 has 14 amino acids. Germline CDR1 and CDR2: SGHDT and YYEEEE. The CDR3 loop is CASSATGLFGELFF. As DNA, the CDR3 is TGTGCCAGCAGCGCGACAGGGTTGTTCGGGGAGCTGTTTTTT.

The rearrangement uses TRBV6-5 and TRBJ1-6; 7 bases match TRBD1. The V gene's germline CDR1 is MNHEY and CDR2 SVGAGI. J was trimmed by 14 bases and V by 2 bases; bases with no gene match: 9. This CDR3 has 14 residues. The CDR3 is CASSYAGQPEALHF. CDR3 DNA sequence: TGTGCCAGCAGTTACGCGGGACAGCCTGAGGCCCTCCACTTT.

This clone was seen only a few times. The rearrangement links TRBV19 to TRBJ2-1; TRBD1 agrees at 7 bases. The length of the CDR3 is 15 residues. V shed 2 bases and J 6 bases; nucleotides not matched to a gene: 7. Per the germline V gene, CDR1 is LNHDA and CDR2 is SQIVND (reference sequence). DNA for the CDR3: TGTGCCAGTAGTATATACAGGGGATTTTCCAATGAGCAGTTCTTC. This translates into CASSIYRGFSNEQFF.